What follows is one TCR beta chain and its context. Its antigen remains unidentified. The entry originates in a study of STAT3 mutations in large granular lymphocyte leukemia. Study as a whole: Roughly 38% of treated T-LGLL patients showed hematologic response to immunosuppression.

The V and J ends lost 2 bases and 7 bases, in that order; junction bases with no gene match: 11. CDR3 length: 16 residues. Germline lookup yields CDR1 MNHEY and CDR2 SMNVEV (reference sequence). Average productive template count per sample was about 44,000. TCRdb keeps only in-frame clones here, not all; method: immunoSEQ multiplex PCR. The sample lists over 25,000 clones, more than 60% occurring once. Notes on the study in general: At least one immunodominant TCR beta clonotype appeared in every T-cell large granular lymphocyte leukemia patient. TCR clonotype switching after therapy occurred in about 30% of the 18 patients.

The V and J genes are TRBV27 and TRBJ1-5, with 7 bases matching TRBD1. The sequence was collected from a woman between 50 and 59 years old with T-cell large granular lymphocyte leukemia. Some clones in this sample may be carry-over from other donors' samples. The material sequenced was peripheral blood mononuclear cells. CDR3: CASSLLARQGGQPQHF. The CDR3 nucleotides are TGTGCCAGCAGTTTACTCGCCCGACAGGGCGGCCAGCCCCAGCATTTT.